A single sample gave rise to the 12 T cell receptor beta chains below, sequenced in a study of T cells in localized non-small cell lung cancer. Clones were sequenced by immunoSEQ multiplex PCR, and TCRdb holds only the in-frame ones, with some missing. The sample holds roughly 70,000 clones, roughly nine tenths seen once. This material consisted of peripheral blood, taken before any cancer treatment. These receptors all come from a male donor aged 60 or older with stage III squamous cell lung carcinoma.

The V and J genes are TRBV6-1 and TRBJ1-5; a possible D gene is TRBD1 (5 bases). The CDR3 totals 15 residues. The germline V and J ends were trimmed by 1 base and 6 bases, with 13 bases remaining between them. Per germline, CDR1 MNHNS and CDR2 SASEGT. CDR3 loop: CASSEGLDTGQPQHF. CDR3 DNA: TGTGCCAGCAGTGAAGGATTGGACACGGGTCAGCCCCAGCATTTT.

This clone came up a few times. The rearrangement uses TRBV2 and TRBJ2-2, with D unresolved. This CDR3 spans 14 amino acids. The V gene lost 5 bases and the J gene lost 0 bases, with 7 bases spanning the gap. Germline V gene sequence: CDR1 SNHLY, CDR2 FYNNEI. The CDR3 DNA reads as TGTGCCAGCAGTCTACGATCGAACACCGGGGAGCTGTTTTTT. Amino acids: CASSLRSNTGELFF.

The chain employs TRBV5-6 and TRBJ1-1, with D uncertain. Germline V gives CDR1 SGHDT, CDR2 YYEEEE. V lost 0 bases and J 6 bases, leaving 9 bases between the germline ends. The CDR3 is 13 residues long. CDR3 sequence: CASSLVRLPEAFF. The CDR3 DNA is TGTGCCAGCAGCTTGGTAAGGTTACCTGAAGCTTTCTTT. Filled out from reference TRBV5-6 and TRBJ1-1, the complete variable domain reads DAGVTQSPTHLIKTRGQQVTLRCSPKSGHDTVSWYQQALGQGPQFIFQYYEEEERQRGNFPDRFSGHQFPNYSSELNVNALLLGDSALYLCASSLVRLPEAFFGQGTRLTVV.

The chain links TRBV5-4 to TRBJ2-1; possibly TRBD2 for D (6 bases). Trimming cost V 4 bases and J 7 bases, with 18 bases left between them. The CDR3 covers 15 residues. CDR1 and CDR2 from the germline V gene are SGHNT and YYREEE (reference sequence). The chain's CDR3 is CASSQAENGGNEQFF. CDR3 nucleotides: TGTGCCAGCAGCCAGGCGGAAAACGGAGGGAATGAGCAGTTCTTC.

Note on this clone: This CDR3 is also generated by other DNA sequences in the sample. The rearrangement links TRBV9 to TRBJ1-1; no definite D call. Germline assignment: CDR1 SGDLS and CDR2 YYNGEE. The germline V and J ends were trimmed by 0 bases and 0 bases, with 3 bases remaining between them. The CDR3 is made up of 13 amino acids. The CDR3 nucleotides are TGTGCCAGCAGCGTAGCAGTGAACACTGAAGCTTTCTTT. It yields the protein CASSVAVNTEAFF.

The chain employs TRBV7-2 and TRBJ1-3; the D is unclear. Germline CDR1 reads SGHTA; CDR2 reads FQGNSA. V lost 3 bases, J lost 1 base, and 19 bases lay in between. There are 18 residues in the CDR3. Written as DNA, the CDR3 is TGTGCCAGCAGCTTTGGTAGTCACAGACGAAGGTCTGGAAACACCATATATTTT. Translation gives CASSFGSHRRRSGNTIYF.

This rearrangement joins TRBV5-8 to TRBJ2-5, with D perhaps TRBD1 (6 bases). V lost 0 bases and J 4 bases, leaving 13 bases between the germline ends. From germline, CDR1 is SGHTS and CDR2 YDEGEE. This CDR3 is 15 amino acids long. In DNA, the CDR3 is TGTGCCAGCAGCTTGGAGCAGGTGGGGGCAGAGACCCAGTACTTC. Translating gives CASSLEQVGAETQYF. The variable domain in full, with the rest retrieved from reference TRBV5-8 and TRBJ2-5, is EAGVTQSPTHLIKTRGQQATLRCSPISGHTSVYWYQQALGLGLQFLLWYDEGEERNRGNFPPRFSGRQFPNYSSELNVNALELEDSALYLCASSLEQVGAETQYFGPGTRLLVL.

The V and J genes are TRBV7-2 and TRBJ1-2, with D unresolved. Trimming cost V 5 bases and J 4 bases, with 20 bases left between them. The V gene's germline CDR1 is SGHTA and CDR2 FQGNSA. The CDR3 loop spans 16 amino acids. CDR3 bases: TGTGCCAGCAGCCCTAGCGCGGGTAACCCTATCTATGGCTACACCTTC. It codes for CASSPSAGNPIYGYTF.

The chain couples TRBV6-1 to TRBJ1-1; D call uncertain. The CDR3 is made up of 14 amino acids. Germline CDR1 is MNHNS and CDR2 is SASEGT. Trimming cost V 0 bases and J 5 bases, with 10 bases left between them. CDR3 sequence (DNA): TGTGCCAGCAGTGAAGCGCCGGGAGGAACTGAAGCTTTCTTT. Amino acids: CASSEAPGGTEAFF.

This chain joins TRBV29-1 and TRBJ2-3, with a tentative D call TRBD2 (5 bases). V was pared by 5 bases and J by 3 bases, with 15 bases between. This CDR3 has 14 amino acids. Germline V lookup: CDR1 SQVTM, CDR2 ANQGSEA. CDR3: CSVTHPPGTDTQYF. DNA for the CDR3: TGCAGCGTTACCCACCCCCCGGGGACAGATACGCAGTATTTT.

V gene TRBV6-1 combines with J gene TRBJ2-3; 8 positions match TRBD1. Germline V gene data show CDR1 as MNHNS and CDR2 as SASEGT. The CDR3 spans 11 residues. CDR3 sequence: CSGGTTDTQYF. CDR3 nucleotide sequence: TGTTCAGGGGGCACTACAGATACGCAGTATTTT.

V is TRBV29-1 and J is TRBJ2-6; D unresolved. The V gene lost 4 bases and the J gene lost 0 bases, with 13 bases spanning the gap. The CDR3 has 16 residues. CDR1 and CDR2 (germline): SQVTM, ANQGSEA. This CDR3 reads CSVADISRSGANVLTF. Here the CDR3 DNA reads TGCAGCGTTGCTGACATAAGCCGCTCTGGGGCCAACGTCCTGACTTTC.